Presented here are 4 T cell receptor beta chains from one specimen sequenced in a study of T cells after yellow fever vaccination. One entry per CDR3 protein, called by TCRdb with MiXCR from the 5' RACE reads. Of around 250,000 distinct CDR3 sequences listed, over 4.5% were seen once; the top ten hold 3% to 4%. This specimen consisted of CD4+ T cells sorted from PBMCs, obtained on the day of the yellow fever booster vaccination. The receptor set was obtained from a man aged 18 to 29 who received the YFV17D yellow fever vaccine.

The chain is built from TRBV4-3 and TRBJ1-4; D is perhaps TRBD1 (5 bases). Between the trimmed V and J ends, which lost 0 bases and 3 bases, there was a span of 11 bases. Germline values: CDR1 LGHNA, CDR2 YSLEER. The CDR3 loop spans 16 amino acids. The CDR3 DNA reads as TGCGCCAGCAGCCAAGATAGAGGGGTTGCTAATGAAAAACTGTTTTTT. It translates to CASSQDRGVANEKLFF.

In this sample, this clonotype turned up many times. The chain carries TRBV15 and TRBJ2-3, with D perhaps given as TRBD1 or TRBD2 (6 bases each). The CDR3 loop spans 16 amino acids. The germline V gene has CDR1 LNHNV and CDR2 YYDKDF (reference sequence). V was shortened by 0 bases and J by 1 base, with 11 bases between the two germline ends. The CDR3: CATSRDFRGRTDTQYF. CDR3 nucleotides: TGTGCCACCAGCAGAGATTTTCGGGGGCGCACAGATACGCAGTATTTT.

There are a few counts of this clonotype. This chain connects TRBV20-1 to TRBJ2-1; D perhaps matches TRBD1 (7 bases). This CDR3 is 15 amino acids long. V was trimmed by 2 bases and J by 3 bases, leaving 14 bases between them. The germline V gene encodes CDR1 DFQATT and CDR2 SNEGSKA (reference sequence). The CDR3 here is CSARIPGGFYNEQFF. The CDR3 coding sequence is TGCAGTGCTAGAATCCCAGGGGGGTTCTACAATGAGCAGTTCTTC.

The table lists this clonotype with many counts. The DNA for the CDR3 is TGTGCCAGCAGCTATACAAAGGGGAACTATGGCTACACCTTC. It translates to CASSYTKGNYGYTF. V gene TRBV6-5 combines with J gene TRBJ1-2; a possible D gene is TRBD1 (5 bases). Looked up from germline, CDR1 is MNHEY and CDR2 is SVGAGI. Trimming removed 6 bases at V and 2 bases at J, with 13 bases between. This CDR3 is 14 amino acids long.